The clone carrying this T cell receptor (beta chain) was recorded a few times. Some clones are missing from TCRdb's copy, which holds only in-frame ones; the method was immunoSEQ multiplex PCR. Among some 95,000 clones listed, around nine tenths were seen once. This specimen comes from a study of PD-1 blockade in classical Hodgkin lymphoma. This CDR3 has 16 amino acids. The V end lost 6 bases, the J end lost 7 bases, and 22 bases lay between the germline ends. Germline V lookup: CDR1 SNHLY, CDR2 FYNNEI. Time point noted: cycle 4 day 1 (C4D1), after 5 to 7 weeks of nivolumab. All trial patients relapsed after autologous stem cell transplantation.

The J gene is TRBJ1-3, the V gene TRBV2; unclear D gene. Sequencing used peripheral blood mononuclear cells (PBMCs), obtained before the fourth cycle of nivolumab. This TCR derives from a human donor with classical Hodgkin lymphoma. The DNA for the CDR3 is TGTGCCAGCAGGGGCCGCGGCTTAGCTTCTGCCAACACCATATATTTT. It encodes CASRGRGLASANTIYF. Based on the CDR3 plus reference TRBV2 and TRBJ1-3, the full variable domain is EPEVTQTPSHQVTQMGQEVILRCVPISNHLYFYWYRQILGQKVEFLVSFYNNEISEKSEIFDDQFSVERPDGSNFTLKIRSTKLEDSAMYFCASRGRGLASANTIYFGEGSWLTVV.